This T cell receptor beta chain was observed in a study of radiotherapy plus CTLA-4 blockade in lung cancer. Turning to the study itself: The study recorded objective responses in roughly 18% of patients and disease control in roughly 34%. General study points: There was expansion of tumor-derived TCR clones in blood after radiotherapy plus ipilimumab.

This clone was seen a single time. The target antigen is unknown. CDR1 and CDR2 (germline): SGHTA, FQGNSA. The CDR3 length is 11 residues. The V end lost 4 bases, the J end lost 6 bases, and 7 bases lay between the germline ends. Profiled with immunoSEQ multiplex PCR; TCRdb holds only in-frame clones, not every one. This table has some 110,000 clones, roughly 77% appearing once. People whose metastatic non-small-cell lung cancer was chemo-refractory got focal radiation along with CTLA-4 blockade by ipilimumab. This sample comprised peripheral blood, obtained from a patient treated with radiotherapy plus ipilimumab. The chain links TRBV7-2 to TRBJ2-7; no firm D call. The receptor was isolated from a human donor with non-small cell lung cancer that progressed on radiotherapy plus ipilimumab. Some clones in this sample may be carry-over from other donors' samples. The CDR3 protein is CASSYLREQYF. CDR3 nucleotide sequence: TGTGCCAGCAGCTACTTACGCGAGCAGTACTTC.